This T cell receptor (beta chain) stems from a study of T cell responses to AZD1222 COVID-19 vaccine (dated by TCRdb to the early 2020s). Study-level background: A total of about 230 trial participants underwent TCR sequencing, of whom around 200 received two doses of AZD1222 and some 25 received two doses of the MenACWY control vaccine. Trial participants were enrolled into age subgroups of 18-55, 56-69 and 70-plus years, which contained approximately 150, 30 and 60 TCR-sequenced participants, respectively. Broad study findings and their caveats: Participants were mostly white British, with more females than males. The authors suggested clonal diversity may have been underestimated. Reportedly, almost half of the unique spike-specific TCRs recognized epitopes lying outside the regions that are mutated in the B.1.351 and B.1.1.7 variants. In the small 56-69-year group, the increase in depth fell short of significance, most likely because of low power. Vaccine-associated CD4 TCRs spanned the whole spike protein, with dominant responses in regions 160-218 and 743-854. Because no samples from the day 14 peak response were available, repertoires could be characterized only after the peak T cell response. Spike-specific TCR breadth and depth rose significantly after two AZD1222 doses compared with day 0 and with MenACWY recipients. Conclusions about previously exposed vaccinees were limited because only 5 or 6 AZD1222 recipients were SARS-CoV-2 seropositive at baseline.

The time point tag for this specimen amounts to: about 28 days (+/-7) after the second vaccine dose. Because spike-specific TCR depth and breadth did not differ between the two schedules, AZD1222 recipients who got a second dose at roughly 4 weeks were pooled with those who got a second dose at roughly 12 weeks. Vaccinee samples came from UK trials COV001 and COV002, including a single-blind randomized controlled phase 2/3 trial of AZD1222 (ChAdOx1 nCoV-19) in healthy adults. For TCRbeta chain sequencing, PBMC samples were collected from trial participants at day 0 and at day 28 after the second dose. The CDR3 regions of human TCRbeta chains were analyzed by immunosequencing. From the authors' description of their analysis: Repertoire TCRs were matched against a reference library of SARS-CoV-2-specific TCRs generated with the MIRA antigen-specificity platform. Breadth was defined as the fraction of unique TCRs that were SARS-CoV-2-associated. Depth was defined as the fraction of total T cells that were SARS-CoV-2-associated. Using the MIRA data, every spike-specific TCR was mapped to the spike region that the TCR reacted to and assigned to either a CD4 or a CD8 class. Log10-transformed breadth and depth values were compared by one-way ANOVA with Sidak's multiple comparisons tests. TCRdb obtained this table from immuneACCESS and retained in-frame rearrangements with V and J assigned. These tables miss some clones; where compared with another copy, unresolved V genes account for less than half of the shortfall, and the remainder is unexplained. V and J calls and clone size follow that table, whereas D and trimming were derived from the DNA. This sample has 150,000 to 200,000 clones in its table, and approximately 90% of those were observed once. The ten most abundant clones make up 1.7% of the sample.

As regards this clone: Its antigen specificity is not known. The sample holds no much larger clone one base away, and base qualities are not on file.

Counted from cysteine to phenylalanine, this CDR3 has 15 amino acids. This entry keeps only the CDR3 DNA: 45 bases, framed from base 1. V and J are trimmed by 2 bases and 0 bases, and the gene matches miss 0 bases of the junction. CDR1 and CDR2 were assigned from the germline V gene as MNHEY and SVGAGI. The starting material was peripheral blood, obtained 28 days after the second AZD1222 dose. The clonotype originates from an adult who received the AZD1222 COVID-19 vaccine. The rearrangement combines TRBV6-5 with TRBJ2-1, with 8 junctional bases fitting TRBD2. The nucleotide sequence is TGTGCCAGCAGTTACAGCGGGAGCTCCTACAATGAGCAGTTCTTC. Its translation reads: CASSYSGSSYNEQFF.